This entry describes one T cell receptor beta chain. This receptor's antigen is unknown. No base-level quality is on record; no much larger clone is a single base apart. Library prep was done by PCR. Sequenced using an Illumina HiSeq 2500. To reduce PCR and sequencing biases, unique molecular identifiers were incorporated into the TCR beta cDNA libraries. Per 1 to 10 million input T cells, roughly 500,000 cDNA molecules were obtained, such that each molecule approximated one T cell. The same protocol used for the earlier healthy control dataset was applied to prepare and sequence the patient libraries. Within a given batch, samples were prepared together, multiplexed and sequenced on the same HiSeq lane. As for how the authors treated the data: MIGEC was used to process the raw barcoded reads, and molecular identifier groups with only a single read were discarded before consensus assembly and CDR3 extraction. Clonotype tables were post-analysed with VDJtools, normalizing diversity by down-sampling all datasets to the smallest sample size. Repertoire overlap clustering matched CDR3 amino acid but not nucleotide sequences to correct batch-related cross-sample contamination. Starting from the raw public reads, TCRdb applied fastp trimming at Q25, assembled clones with MiXCR and retained in-frame beta chains. Every entry covers one CDR3 protein and lists the most common genes and DNA from its rows. For this entry, the V and J calls and clone size follow TCRdb and not the study's own pipeline. This sample comprises a few hundred thousand distinct CDR3 sequences, 36% of them detected only once. The top ten hold less than 6% of the sample.

To demonstrate the VDJtools post-analysis software, TCR beta repertoires were profiled from the peripheral blood of more than ten young patients with multiple sclerosis. The multiple sclerosis patients were children and adolescents between roughly 6 and 16 years of age. This sample stems from a study of post-analysis software for immune sequencing data (dated by TCRdb to the mid-2010s). With regard to the full study: The recorded disease courses included relapsing-remitting, secondary progressive and progressive-relapsing multiple sclerosis, and some patients had no subtype annotation. A subset of samples was prepared in parallel using single-end sample barcoding, then pooled and co-amplified after Illumina adapter ligation. Patient repertoires were compared against roughly 12 previously published healthy control repertoires from donors aged 6 to 25 years. General findings and caveats noted by the study authors: A handful of TRBV segments, including TRBV5-6, TRBV5-1 and TRBV20-1, were significantly more frequent in patients than controls. The control group was slightly older than the multiple sclerosis patient group. Compared with controls, multiple sclerosis patients had significantly lower normalized Chao1 diversity, a finding suggesting substantial peripheral T-cell clonal expansion. Direct clustering with F measure revealed strong co-clustering of samples prepared in the same batch, which led to a batch-effect correction.

The germline ends are 6 bases apart after V is trimmed by 1 base and J by 3 bases. The germline V gene (reference sequence) yields DFQATT for CDR1 and SNEGSKA for CDR2. The CDR3, from cysteine to phenylalanine, totals 12 residues. The retained sequence is limited to the CDR3, 36 bases, with the frame set at the first base. This sequence uses TRBV20-1 and TRBJ1-1; 6 matching bases give a weak D call of TRBD1. The sequence was collected from a girl aged 10-17 years with multiple sclerosis. The sample was blood. In nucleotides, the sequence is TGCAGTGCTAGAGCAGGGGACACTGAAGCTTTCTTT. It specifies CSARAGDTEAFF.